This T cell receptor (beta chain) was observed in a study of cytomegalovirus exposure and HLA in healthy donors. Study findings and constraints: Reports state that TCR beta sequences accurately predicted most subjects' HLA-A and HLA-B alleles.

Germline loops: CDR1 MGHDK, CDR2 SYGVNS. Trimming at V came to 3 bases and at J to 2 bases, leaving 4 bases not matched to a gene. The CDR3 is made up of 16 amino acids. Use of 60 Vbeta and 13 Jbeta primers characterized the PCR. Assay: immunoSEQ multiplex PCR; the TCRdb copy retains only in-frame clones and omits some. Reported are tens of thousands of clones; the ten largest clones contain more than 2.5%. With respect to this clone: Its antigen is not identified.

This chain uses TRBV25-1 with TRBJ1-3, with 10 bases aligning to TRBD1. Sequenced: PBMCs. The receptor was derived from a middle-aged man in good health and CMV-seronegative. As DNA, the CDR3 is TGTGCCAGCAGTGACTCCGGGACAGGGGCTGGAAACACCATATATTTT. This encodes CASSDSGTGAGNTIYF.